This T cell receptor beta chain was identified during a study of Ad26.COV2.S vaccination and SARS-CoV-2 variants. Study as a whole: The Ad26.COV2.S arm of the COV1001 trial was where the donor was placed.

Generated by immunoSEQ multiplex PCR, the TCRdb table keeps only in-frame clones and is missing some. The sample holds a few hundred thousand clones; roughly 90% are singletons and the top ten take about 4%. Of note for this clone: Its antigen is currently unknown.

Overall study results and limits: Vaccine and placebo recipients had comparable breadth of non-spike TCRs. Spike-specific TCR breadth was greater in vaccine than placebo recipients.

Treatment meaning: some 20 received Ad26.COV2.S at low or high dose, single or two shots; 5 received placebo; per-sample allocation not given. Following the first vaccine or placebo injection, samples were taken on day 63. The specimen was peripheral blood, collected in a trial of Ad26.COV2.S vaccine versus placebo. This clonotype originated in a person aged 18-60 years who received the Ad26.COV2.S COVID-19 vaccine or a placebo.

CDR3 coding DNA: TGCAGCGTTGAAGGGGGGGTGACAGATACGCAGTATTTT. Its protein product is CSVEGGVTDTQYF. V and J are TRBV29-1 and TRBJ2-3; maybe TRBD2 (6 bases). Germline loops: CDR1 SQVTM, CDR2 ANQGSEA. The V and J ends lost 1 base and 3 bases respectively, with 8 bases between them. This CDR3 comprises 13 residues.